These 14 T cell receptor beta chains were sequenced from one sample in a study of blood T cells in healthy people across ages. Alongside a J-beta primer mix, a sample-barcoded 5' primer served in a second PCR lasting about 7 to 11 cycles. TCRdb reprocessed the 5' RACE reads via MiXCR and lists one record per CDR3 protein. The table has around 870,000 distinct CDR3 sequences, roughly 26% seen once. The sequenced material came from blood. The receptors were gathered from a woman of 80 years or more in good health.

This clonotype has ten or more counts. The chain uses TRBV6-2 or TRBV6-3 and TRBJ2-1; D could derive from TRBD1 or TRBD2 (5 bases each). The CDR3 consists of 18 residues. Germline V gene data show CDR1 as MNHEY and CDR2 as SVGEGT. V was cut by 5 bases and J by 3 bases, with 23 bases left in between. CDR3 DNA: TGTGCCAGCAGTCAAGGGGAAAGGAGACTATCAGTCTACAATGAGCAGTTCTTC. As protein: CASSQGERRLSVYNEQFF.

The J gene is TRBJ2-5, the V gene TRBV4-3; D is undetermined. The closer fit of TRBJ2-7 to the DNA end suggests the J call may be wrong. The germline CDR1 and CDR2 sequences are LGHNA and YSLEER. The length of the CDR3 is 13 residues. CDR3 in amino acids: CASSQDHSYEQYF. CDR3 nucleotides: TGCGCCAGCAGCCAAGACCACTCTTACGAGCAGTACTTC.

For this clonotype: A much more abundant neighbour one base away suggests this may be a read error. This chain joins TRBV11-2 and TRBJ2-5; TRBD1 matches at 7 bases. This CDR3 is 17 amino acids long. V lost 0 bases and J lost 5; bases outside the gene matches: 12. Germline CDR1 is SGHAT and CDR2 is FQNNGV. The CDR3 is CASSLDRVGTGVETQYF. The CDR3 coding sequence is TGTGCCAGCAGCTTAGACAGGGTTGGTACAGGGGTGGAGACCCAGTACTTC.

This clonotype was seen at least ten times. V gene TRBV29-1 combines with J gene TRBJ1-2; D is perhaps TRBD1 (6 bases). In germline, CDR1 is SQVTM, CDR2 ANQGSEA. Trimming cost V 4 bases and J 8 bases, with 8 bases left between them. The CDR3 has 10 residues. The CDR3 bases are TGCAGCGTTGGGCAGGGGGGCTACACCTTC. It codes for CSVGQGGYTF.

This clonotype has a handful of counts. The chain has TRBV11-3 and TRBJ2-3; 7 positions match TRBD1. The junction had 7 bases not matched to a gene; V was cut back by 5 bases and J by 2 bases. Per the germline V gene, CDR1 is SGHNT and CDR2 is YENEEA. The CDR3 length is 15 residues. The CDR3 reads CASSPAGTATDTQYF. DNA for the CDR3: TGTGCCAGCAGCCCCGCCGGGACAGCCACAGATACGCAGTATTTT.

The rearrangement uses TRBV20-1 and TRBJ2-3; D not certain. The CDR3 has 14 residues. Germline-derived CDR1 and CDR2 are DFQATT and SNEGSKA (reference sequence). The V end lost 0 bases, the J end lost 1 base, and 8 bases lay between the germline ends. In DNA, the CDR3 is TGCAGTGCTAGAGATCTGGGCGGCACAGATACGCAGTATTTT. It encodes CSARDLGGTDTQYF.

With regard to this clonotype: A much more abundant neighbour one base away suggests this may be a read error. This chain connects TRBV20-1 to TRBJ2-5; maybe TRBD2 (7 bases). V was shortened by 6 bases and J by 11 bases, with 25 bases between the two germline ends. Germline CDR1 reads DFQATT; CDR2 reads SNEGSKA (reference sequence). The CDR3 covers 14 residues. CDR3 sequence reads: CSAIPGGPNNEQYF. The CDR3 nucleotides are TGCAGTGCGATACCCGGGGGGCCAAACAATGAGCAGTACTTC.

The chain recombines TRBV7-6 with TRBJ2-3; a possible D gene is TRBD1 (6 bases). V gave up 5 bases and J gave up 0 bases, with 18 bases separating them. This CDR3 comprises 17 residues. Germline CDR1 reads SGHVS; CDR2 reads FNYEAQ. CDR3 nucleotide sequence: TGTGCCAGCAGCCAAGAGCAGGGACACCTAAGCACAGATACGCAGTATTTT. Amino acids: CASSQEQGHLSTDTQYF. The variable domain in full, completed from reference TRBV7-6 and TRBJ2-3, reads GAGVSQSPRYKVTKRGQDVALRCDPISGHVSLYWYRQALGQGPEFLTYFNYEAQQDKSGLPNDRFSAERPEGSISTLTIQRTEQRDSAMYRCASSQEQGHLSTDTQYFGPGTRLTVL.

This clonotype was recorded many times. The gene calls are TRBV12-3 or TRBV12-4 and TRBJ1-6; TRBD1 agrees at 9 bases. With V trimmed by 6 bases and J by 5 bases, 5 bases remained unmatched. The CDR3 loop spans 15 amino acids. As DNA, the CDR3 is TGTGCCAGCAGCCCGGGACAGGGTAATAATTCACCCCTCCACTTT. It translates to CASSPGQGNNSPLHF.

The V and J genes are TRBV7-2 and TRBJ2-7; 12 nucleotides agree with TRBD1. The V gene end was trimmed by 6 bases and the J gene end by 7 bases; junction bases not matched to a gene: 13. The CDR3 totals 16 residues. Germline V gene data show CDR1 as SGHTA and CDR2 as FQGNSA. CDR3 residues: CASRSNSGTGGGEQYF. The CDR3 region has the DNA TGTGCCAGCAGATCTAACTCCGGGACAGGGGGCGGGGAGCAGTACTTC.

With respect to this clonotype: It may be a read error: a sequence one base away is much more abundant. The chain combines TRBV24-1 with TRBJ2-5, with 7 bases aligning to TRBD2. In germline, CDR1 is KGHDR, CDR2 SFDVKD. The CDR3 has 12 residues. CDR3 DNA: TGTGTCACCGGGGAGGGGCAAGAGACCCAGTACTTC. Translated, it gives CVTGEGQETQYF.

This chain uses TRBV12-3 or TRBV12-4 with TRBJ1-4; D possibly corresponds to TRBD1 (6 bases). Deletions cut 5 bases from V and 0 bases from J, with 10 bases between. The CDR3 has 15 amino acids. Here the CDR3 reads CASSENRATNEKLFF. The CDR3 region has the DNA TGTGCCAGCAGTGAAAACAGGGCAACTAATGAAAAACTGTTTTTT.

V gene TRBV28 combines with J gene TRBJ2-4; 9 nucleotides line up with TRBD1. The CDR3 has 16 amino acids. Looked up from germline, CDR1 is MDHEN and CDR2 is SYDVKM. Trimming took 6 bases from V and 7 from J; bases not matched to a gene: 13. Here the CDR3 DNA reads TGTGCCAGCAGCTCCACTGGGACAGGGAGAAGGAACATTCAGTACTTC. Amino acids: CASSSTGTGRRNIQYF. The whole variable domain, filled in from reference TRBV28 and TRBJ2-4, reads DVKVTQSSRYLVKRTGEKVFLECVQDMDHENMFWYRQDPGLGLRLIYFSYDVKMKEKGDIPEGYSVSREKKERFSLILESASTNQTSMYLCASSSTGTGRRNIQYFGAGTRLSVL.

This clonotype occurred a few times. Being one base from a much bigger clone, this may be a read error. The chain joins TRBV29-1 to TRBJ2-1; maybe TRBD2 (6 bases). The CDR3 contains 15 residues. V was cut by 1 base and J by 6 bases, with 16 bases left in between. Germline values: CDR1 SQVTM, CDR2 ANQGSEA. As DNA, the CDR3 is TGCAGCGTTGAAGGCGATCGGGGGTCGGGCAATGAGCAGTTCTTC. Amino acids: CSVEGDRGSGNEQFF.